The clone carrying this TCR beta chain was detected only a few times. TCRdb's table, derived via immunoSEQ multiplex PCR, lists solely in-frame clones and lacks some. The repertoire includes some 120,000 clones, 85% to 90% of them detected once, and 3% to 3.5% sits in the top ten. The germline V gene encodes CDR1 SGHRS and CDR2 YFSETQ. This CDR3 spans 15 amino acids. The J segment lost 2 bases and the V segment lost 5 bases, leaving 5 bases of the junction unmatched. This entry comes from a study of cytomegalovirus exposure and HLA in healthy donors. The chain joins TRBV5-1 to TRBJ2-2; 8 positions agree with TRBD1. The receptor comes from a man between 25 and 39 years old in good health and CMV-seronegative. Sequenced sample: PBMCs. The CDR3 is CASRKGTGNTGELFF. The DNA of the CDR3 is TGCGCCAGCAGGAAAGGGACAGGCAACACCGGGGAGCTGTTTTTT. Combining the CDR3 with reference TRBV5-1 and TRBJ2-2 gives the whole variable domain KAGVTQTPRYLIKTRGQQVTLSCSPISGHRSVSWYQQTPGQGLQFLFEYFSETQRNKGNFPGRFSGRQFSNSRSEMNVSTLELGDSALYLCASRKGTGNTGELFFGEGSRLTVL.